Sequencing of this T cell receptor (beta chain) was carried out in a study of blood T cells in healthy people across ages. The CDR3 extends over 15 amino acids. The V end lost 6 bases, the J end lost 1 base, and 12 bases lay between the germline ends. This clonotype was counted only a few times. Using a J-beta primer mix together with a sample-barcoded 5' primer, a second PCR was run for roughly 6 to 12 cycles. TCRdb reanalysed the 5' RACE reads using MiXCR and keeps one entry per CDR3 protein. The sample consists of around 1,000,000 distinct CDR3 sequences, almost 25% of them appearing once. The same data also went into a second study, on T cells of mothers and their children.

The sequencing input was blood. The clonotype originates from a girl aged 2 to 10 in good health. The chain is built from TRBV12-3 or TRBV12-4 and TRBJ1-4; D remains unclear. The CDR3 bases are TGTGCCAGCAGCCCTAACGACCTAACTAATGAAAAACTGTTTTTT. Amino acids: CASSPNDLTNEKLFF.